This TCR beta chain was observed in a study of CXCR3-negative and CXCR3-positive naive CD8 T cells. The libraries of TRB cDNA were constructed through 5' RACE using UMI labels. TCRdb re-called the 5' RACE reads and gives one entry per CDR3 protein, without DNA. Found here are tens of thousands of distinct CDR3 sequences; the top ten clones hold 20% to 25%. This TCR came from a human donor in good health. Some clones in this sample may be carry-over from other donors' samples. Sequencing was carried out using memory CD8+ T cells from blood.

This chain's CDR3 is CASSLLGTAEAFF. The gene calls are TRBV5-1 and TRBJ1-1; TCRdb calls TRBD1, which cannot be checked without DNA. The germline V gene encodes CDR1 SGHRS and CDR2 YFSETQ. This CDR3 has 13 residues.